The 29 T cell receptor beta chains reported below all come from one sample, sequenced in a study of CD8 T cells in Susac syndrome. An amount of RNA that ranged from roughly 0.5 to 1 ug was reverse transcribed with random hexamers. A single record per CDR3 protein comes from TCRdb applying MiXCR to the immunoSEQ multiplex PCR reads. The table lists hundreds of thousands of distinct CDR3 sequences, roughly 85% of them singletons, with around 0.12% in the top ten. Sequenced input: CD8+ T cells from PBMCs. The receptors shown here come from a human donor with multiple sclerosis.

The chain uses TRBV23-1 and TRBJ1-2; D unresolved. TRBV23-1 is an ORF, and what it does is uncertain. The CDR3 runs to 15 residues. V lost 4 bases and J lost 6, with 18 bases in between. This CDR3 is CASSPNIRVPDGYTF. Here the CDR3 DNA reads TGCGCCAGCAGTCCCAATATTCGAGTCCCAGATGGCTACACCTTC.

This chain links TRBV2 with TRBJ1-1, with TRBD1 as a possible D gene (5 bases). This CDR3 contains 13 residues. Germline V CDR1 and CDR2: SNHLY, FYNNEI. Trimming removed 9 bases at V and 4 bases at J, with 15 bases between. Written as DNA, the CDR3 is TGTGCCAGTCGTCGTGGGGGTGGCACTGAAGCTTTCTTT. Protein product: CASRRGGGTEAFF.

This sequence joins TRBV12-3 or TRBV12-4 and TRBJ1-2, with TRBD1 as a possible D gene (5 bases). Trimming stripped 7 bases from V and 2 bases from J, with 11 bases between. The CDR3 spans 13 residues. For the CDR3, the DNA is TGTGCCAGCACGCTGGGGGGAAACTATGGCTACACCTTC. This codes for CASTLGGNYGYTF.

V is TRBV4-1 and J is TRBJ1-1, with TRBD1 matching over 10 bases. Germline CDR1 MGHRA, CDR2 YSYEKL. The CDR3 covers 20 residues. V gave up 0 bases and J gave up 3 bases; unmatched junction bases: 16. CDR3 in amino acids: CASSQDGTGDLATAYTEAFF. The CDR3, as DNA: TGCGCCAGCAGCCAAGATGGGACAGGGGATCTAGCCACCGCGTACACTGAAGCTTTCTTT.

The gene calls are TRBV6-5 and TRBJ2-7; 8 bases match TRBD2. Germline trimming cut 5 bases from V and 6 bases from J; bases unmatched to any gene: 9. CDR1 is MNHEY, CDR2 SVGAGI, per germline. This CDR3 has 14 residues. The CDR3 DNA reads as TGTGCCAGCAGTATAAGCGGGAGTAAGTGCGAGCAGTACTTC. Its translation is CASSISGSKCEQYF.

J is TRBJ2-7 and V is TRBV25-1; D might be TRBD2 (5 bases). Germline assignment: CDR1 MGHDK and CDR2 SYGVNS. The CDR3 sequence is 12 residues long. The ends were cut back, 5 bases at V and 6 bases at J, with 11 bases in the middle. The DNA of the CDR3 is TGTGCCAGCAGTAAGTCGGGGTCCGAGCAGTACTTC. This encodes CASSKSGSEQYF.

CDR3 sequence: CASSPQGINGYTF. CDR3 nucleotides: TGTGCCAGCAGTCCACAGGGGATTAATGGCTACACCTTC. The rearrangement uses TRBV28 and TRBJ1-2; 7 bases are shared with TRBD1. Germline CDR1 is MDHEN and CDR2 is SYDVKM. V was clipped by 5 bases and J by 6 bases; unmatched bases: 6. The length of the CDR3 is 13 residues.

The rearrangement links TRBV5-1 to TRBJ1-1; 8 bases agree with TRBD1. The CDR3 totals 14 residues. Unmatched junction bases numbered 7, after V lost 4 bases and J lost 5 bases. Germline V gene lookup returns CDR1 SGHRS and CDR2 YFSETQ. The CDR3, as DNA: TGCGCCAGCAGCCAGACAGGGGTTTCTACTGAAGCTTTCTTT. Its protein product is CASSQTGVSTEAFF.

The V call is TRBV27, the J call TRBJ2-7; D unclear. Deletions cut 5 bases from V and 4 bases from J, with 12 bases between. Germline CDR1 is MNHEY and CDR2 is SMNVEV (reference sequence). CDR3 length: 13 residues. The CDR3 DNA follows: TGTGCCAGCAGTCCGTGGGTCAAGTACGAGCAGTACTTC. Protein product: CASSPWVKYEQYF.

The V and J genes are TRBV6-2 or TRBV6-3 and TRBJ2-7, with 7 bases identical to TRBD2. The V segment lost 3 bases and the J segment 3 bases; nucleotides outside the gene matches: 2. From germline, CDR1 is MNHEY and CDR2 SVGEGT. The CDR3 length is 13 residues. DNA for the CDR3: TGTGCCAGCAGTTATGCGGGGGTCTACGAGCAGTACTTC. Its protein is CASSYAGVYEQYF.

The chain couples TRBV5-8 to TRBJ2-1; a weak D match, TRBD1 (6 bases). Between the trimmed V and J ends, which lost 4 bases and 11 bases, there was a span of 13 bases. This CDR3 has 12 residues. Looked up from germline, CDR1 is SGHTS and CDR2 is YDEGEE. CDR3 DNA sequence: TGTGCCAGCAGCCTAGGACAGCCCAAGCAGTTCTTC. Protein: CASSLGQPKQFF.

This chain uses TRBV6-5 with TRBJ1-1; D is uncertain. Between the trimmed V and J ends, which lost 3 bases and 0 bases, there was a span of 11 bases. This CDR3 is built from 15 residues. Germline lookup yields CDR1 MNHEY and CDR2 SVGAGI. This chain's CDR3 is CASSYIQTLNTEAFF. CDR3 coding DNA: TGTGCCAGCAGTTATATACAGACTTTGAACACTGAAGCTTTCTTT.

The chain has TRBV6-2 or TRBV6-3 and TRBJ2-1; D is unclear. CDR3 length equals 11 residues. Germline values: CDR1 MNHEY, CDR2 SVGEGT. V gave up 2 bases and J gave up 7 bases, with 3 bases separating them. The CDR3 DNA is TGTGCCAGCAGTTACCAGAATGAGCAGTTCTTC. Protein product: CASSYQNEQFF.

This clonotype was picked up one time. The V call is TRBV10-3, the J call TRBJ2-2; 10 positions agree with TRBD1. This CDR3 region has 16 residues. The germline V gene encodes CDR1 ENHRY and CDR2 SYGVKD. Trimming removed 8 bases from V and 0 bases from J; junction bases left unmatched: 6. The DNA for the CDR3 is TGTGCCATCCTTATGGGACAGGGGCCGAACACCGGGGAGCTGTTTTTT. This encodes CAILMGQGPNTGELFF.

The CDR3 loop is CASSPWGGYTEAFF. As DNA, the CDR3 is TGTGCCAGCAGCCCTTGGGGGGGCTACACTGAAGCTTTCTTT. The chain carries TRBV5-5 and TRBJ1-1; possibly TRBD1 for D (6 bases). Deletions cut 4 bases from V and 3 bases from J, with 13 bases between. Looked up from germline, CDR1 is SGHKS and CDR2 is YYEKEE (reference sequence). The CDR3 sequence is 14 residues long.

This clonotype was seen just once. The chain carries TRBV6-1 and TRBJ1-1; no reliable D call. In germline, CDR1 is MNHNS, CDR2 SASEGT. The ends were cut back, 7 bases at V and 5 bases at J, with 11 bases in the middle. CDR3 size: 12 residues. The CDR3: CASTLSRTEAFF. For the CDR3, the DNA is TGTGCCAGCACCTTATCGAGGACTGAAGCTTTCTTT.

The chain recombines TRBV29-1 with TRBJ1-2, with no clear D. Germline V CDR1 and CDR2: SQVTM, ANQGSEA. This CDR3 has 12 amino acids. The ends were cut back, 6 bases at V and 2 bases at J, with 10 bases in the middle. CDR3 sequence (DNA): TGCAGCGTCCCTTCAAAAAACTATGGCTACACCTTC. Protein sequence: CSVPSKNYGYTF.

This clonotype appeared once. The gene calls are TRBV28 and TRBJ2-7; D is uncertain. The V gene lost 6 bases and the J gene lost 1 base, with 16 bases spanning the gap. The CDR3 loop spans 15 amino acids. The germline CDR1 and CDR2 sequences are MDHEN and SYDVKM. CDR3 DNA sequence: TGTGCCAGCAGCCAAACGACGGACGGTTCCTACGAGCAGTACTTC. This gives the protein CASSQTTDGSYEQYF.

The gene calls are TRBV3-1 and TRBJ2-7; 7 nucleotides match TRBD1. Per the germline V gene, CDR1 is LGHDT and CDR2 is YNNKEL (reference sequence). This CDR3 is 15 amino acids long. Trimming at V came to 3 bases and at J to 2 bases, leaving 7 bases not matched to a gene. CDR3 coding DNA: TGTGCCAGCAGCCACCCGGCTACAGGGGCCTACGAGCAGTACTTC. Translation gives CASSHPATGAYEQYF.

The chain recombines TRBV6-1 with TRBJ2-1; 10 nucleotides match TRBD1. With 7 bases clipped from V and 1 base from J, the junction kept 4 bases outside the gene matches. The CDR3 runs 15 residues. Per germline, CDR1 MNHNS and CDR2 SASEGT. CDR3 in DNA: TGTGCCAGCACCCCGGGACAGGGGTCCTACAATGAGCAGTTCTTC. It codes for CASTPGQGSYNEQFF.

The chain has TRBV6-2 or TRBV6-3 and TRBJ1-1; a weak D match, TRBD1 (5 bases). V lost 2 bases and J 6 bases, leaving 16 bases between the germline ends. Germline V gene sequence: CDR1 MNHEY, CDR2 SVGEGT. CDR3 size: 15 residues. The CDR3 region has the DNA TGTGCCAGCAGTTACCCAACAGGACGAGGGGCTGAAGCTTTCTTT. Amino acid sequence: CASSYPTGRGAEAFF.

The chain couples TRBV20-1 to TRBJ2-7; 8 bases align to TRBD2. The CDR3 has 14 amino acids. Per the germline V gene, CDR1 is DFQATT and CDR2 is SNEGSKA (reference sequence). V lost 2 bases, J lost 3 bases, and 6 bases stayed unmatched. CDR3: CSARSGGENYEQYF. CDR3 sequence (DNA): TGCAGTGCTAGAAGCGGGGGCGAAAACTACGAGCAGTACTTC.

V gene TRBV7-2 combines with J gene TRBJ1-2; D may be TRBD1 (6 bases). The CDR3 is 13 residues long. The V gene's germline CDR1 is SGHTA and CDR2 FQGNSA. The germline V and J ends were trimmed by 3 bases and 6 bases, with 11 bases remaining between them. The CDR3 spells CASSFGGRDGYTF. CDR3 DNA sequence: TGTGCCAGCAGCTTCGGGGGGCGGGATGGCTACACCTTC.

This chain connects TRBV25-1 to TRBJ1-2; D is ambiguous. V dropped 2 bases and J dropped 7 bases, with 11 bases sitting between them. From germline, CDR1 is MGHDK and CDR2 SYGVNS. This CDR3 contains 13 residues. CDR3 DNA: TGTGCCAGCAGTGAAGACGGCCAGCTTGGCTACACCTTC. Protein: CASSEDGQLGYTF.

The V call is TRBV30, the J call TRBJ2-2; 9 nucleotides agree with TRBD1. Germline V gene data show CDR1 as GTSNPN and CDR2 as SVGIG (reference sequence). The CDR3 is made up of 17 amino acids. Trimming took 3 bases from V and 9 from J; bases not matched to a gene: 17. CDR3 in amino acids: CAWRIEGQGLKSRELFF. CDR3 in DNA: TGTGCCTGGAGGATCGAGGGACAGGGCCTTAAGTCCCGGGAGCTGTTTTTT.

The genes are TRBV5-1 and TRBJ2-7; D unclear. Trimming took off 0 bases at V and 5 bases at J, with 12 bases between the two ends. Germline-derived CDR1 and CDR2 are SGHRS and YFSETQ. The CDR3 extends over 14 amino acids. The CDR3: CASSLGLRAHEQYF. The CDR3 DNA follows: TGCGCCAGCAGCTTGGGGCTTCGGGCGCACGAGCAGTACTTC.

The chain recombines TRBV30 with TRBJ1-2; D unresolved. Trimming removed 3 bases from V and 1 base from J, with 18 bases in between. CDR3 length: 16 amino acids. The germline CDR1 and CDR2 sequences are GTSNPN and SVGIG (reference sequence). CDR3 coding DNA: TGTGCCTGGAGAGATCTGGACGTCGATATTAACTATGGCTACACCTTC. It codes for CAWRDLDVDINYGYTF.

The chain carries TRBV11-2 and TRBJ2-1, with no clear D. Germline V gene data show CDR1 as SGHAT and CDR2 as FQNNGV. The V and J ends lost 4 bases and 2 bases respectively, with 9 bases between them. This CDR3 contains 14 residues. The CDR3 sequence: CASSSSSTYNEQFF. The CDR3 DNA reads as TGTGCCAGCAGCTCCTCCTCAACCTACAATGAGCAGTTCTTC.

The rearrangement joins TRBV6-5 to TRBJ1-4; D remains unclear. Trimming removed 0 bases from V and 5 bases from J, with 7 bases in between. The CDR3 is 14 amino acids. From germline, CDR1 is MNHEY and CDR2 SVGAGI. CDR3 loop: CASSYSVENEKLFF. The DNA for the CDR3 is TGTGCCAGCAGTTACTCGGTCGAGAATGAAAAACTGTTTTTT.